Sequencing of this TCR beta chain was carried out in a study of T cells in Graves' hyperthyroidism and ophthalmopathy. Patients counted as stable if ophthalmopathy did not develop within 18 months. Exclusions: uncontrolled infection, other autoimmune disease, pregnancy, lactation. The study, taken as a whole, reports: Blood also held most thyroid clonotypes expanded beyond 0.001. The model's output predicted ophthalmopathy at a median of 6.5 months prior to onset.

TCR beta CDR3 regions were amplified from RNA transcripts. The HTBI primer set was used in a first-round RT-PCR of the TCR CDR3. Via MiXCR, TCRdb re-called the multiplex PCR reads, giving one row per CDR3 protein. The table shows 470,000 or so distinct CDR3 sequences, with roughly 20% occurring only once. This clonotype was observed at least ten times. What it binds is unknown. This clonotype was sampled from a man aged 18 to 30 with Graves' hyperthyroidism. The sample taken for sequencing was blood.

The DNA for the CDR3 is TGTGCCAGCAGCTCACCAGGGGAAGAGACCCAGTACTTC. It yields the protein CASSSPGEETQYF. The rearrangement links TRBV7-9 to TRBJ2-5; TRBD1 is a possible D gene (6 bases). The CDR3 sequence is 13 residues long. Trimming cost V 4 bases and J 3 bases, with 9 bases left between them. The germline gives CDR1 SEHNR, CDR2 FQNEAQ (reference sequence).